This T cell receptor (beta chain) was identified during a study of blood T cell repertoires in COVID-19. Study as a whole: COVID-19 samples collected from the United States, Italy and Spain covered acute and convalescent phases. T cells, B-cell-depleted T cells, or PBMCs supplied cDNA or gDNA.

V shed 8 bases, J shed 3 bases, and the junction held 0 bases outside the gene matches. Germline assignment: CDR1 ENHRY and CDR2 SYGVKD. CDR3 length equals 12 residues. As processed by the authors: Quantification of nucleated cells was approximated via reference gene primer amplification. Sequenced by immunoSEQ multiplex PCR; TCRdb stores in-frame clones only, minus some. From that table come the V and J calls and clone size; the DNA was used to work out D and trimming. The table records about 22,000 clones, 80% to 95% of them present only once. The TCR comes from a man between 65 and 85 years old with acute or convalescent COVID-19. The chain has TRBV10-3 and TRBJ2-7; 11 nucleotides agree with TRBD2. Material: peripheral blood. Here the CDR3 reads CAIGTSGYEQYF. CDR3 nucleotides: TGTGCCATCGGGACTAGCGGCTACGAGCAGTACTTC.